Listed below are T cell receptor beta chains from one sample, sequenced in a study of cytomegalovirus exposure and HLA in healthy donors. Clones were read by immunoSEQ multiplex PCR, and TCRdb kept only the in-frame ones, dropping some. The sample lists roughly 150,000 clones; 75% to 80% were seen once. Sample: PBMCs. The source is a male donor in good health and CMV-seronegative. CDR3s include the opening cysteine and the closing phenylalanine or tryptophan. Fields, in order: D gene, V gene, clone size, J gene, CDR3 protein, CDR3 DNA. A D gene is named only where the DNA matches it firmly. Only some rows state a clone size, as once, few, many or a class for expanded clones.

d_gene: .; v_gene: TRBV25-1; abundance: .; j_gene: TRBJ1-6; CDR3aa: CASTGGNSPLHF; CDR3nt: TGTGCCAGCACGGGGGGTAATTCACCCCTCCACTTT
d_gene: TRBD1; v_gene: TRBV6-1; abundance: .; j_gene: TRBJ1-1; CDR3aa: CASTTLQGDTEAFF; CDR3nt: TGTGCCAGCACTACTTTGCAGGGGGACACTGAAGCTTTCTTT
d_gene: TRBD1; v_gene: TRBV5-6; abundance: .; j_gene: TRBJ1-5; CDR3aa: CASSSDRGRFNQPQHF; CDR3nt: TGTGCCAGCAGCTCCGACAGGGGTCGTTTCAATCAGCCCCAGCATTTT
d_gene: .; v_gene: TRBV5-6; abundance: .; j_gene: TRBJ2-4; CDR3aa: CASSFPSELAKNIQYF; CDR3nt: TGTGCCAGCAGCTTTCCAAGTGAGTTGGCCAAAAACATTCAGTACTTC
d_gene: TRBD1; v_gene: TRBV2; abundance: .; j_gene: TRBJ2-7; CDR3aa: CASSEDRGLFEQYF; CDR3nt: TGTGCCAGCAGTGAAGACAGGGGGCTCTTCGAGCAGTACTTC
d_gene: .; v_gene: TRBV11-2; abundance: .; j_gene: TRBJ2-7; CDR3aa: CASSFGIRTVLYEQYF; CDR3nt: TGTGCCAGCAGCTTTGGTATCAGGACAGTGTTATACGAGCAGTACTTC
d_gene: TRBD1; v_gene: TRBV4-3; abundance: .; j_gene: TRBJ1-4; CDR3aa: CASSQDSGQGNEKLFF; CDR3nt: TGCGCCAGCAGCCAAGATTCAGGACAGGGTAATGAAAAACTGTTTTTT
d_gene: .; v_gene: TRBV5-6; abundance: .; j_gene: TRBJ1-1; CDR3aa: CASSLNSEAFF; CDR3nt: TGTGCCAGCAGCTTGAACAGTGAAGCTTTCTTT
d_gene: TRBD1; v_gene: TRBV6-1; abundance: .; j_gene: TRBJ1-1; CDR3aa: CASSLRQGGTEAFF; CDR3nt: TGTGCCAGCAGTCTACGACAGGGTGGGACTGAAGCTTTCTTT
d_gene: .; v_gene: TRBV2; abundance: .; j_gene: TRBJ1-2; CDR3aa: CASSDARPGFYGYTF; CDR3nt: TGTGCCAGCAGTGACGCACGCCCGGGTTTCTATGGCTACACCTTC
d_gene: .; v_gene: TRBV6-5; abundance: once; j_gene: TRBJ2-1; CDR3aa: CASSLPGIGEQFF; CDR3nt: TGTGCCAGCAGTCTCCCGGGAATCGGTGAGCAGTTCTTC
d_gene: .; v_gene: TRBV30; abundance: .; j_gene: TRBJ2-3; CDR3aa: CASIDSGVGDTQYF; CDR3nt: TGTGCCTCGATCGACAGTGGGGTCGGGGATACGCAGTATTTT
d_gene: .; v_gene: TRBV4-3; abundance: few; j_gene: TRBJ2-3; CDR3aa: CASSQERGFTDTQYF; CDR3nt: TGCGCCAGCAGCCAAGAGCGGGGCTTCACAGATACGCAGTATTTT
d_gene: TRBD1; v_gene: TRBV6-5; abundance: .; j_gene: TRBJ1-2; CDR3aa: CASLPRQGSGYTF; CDR3nt: TGTGCCAGTCTCCCTCGACAGGGCTCTGGCTACACCTTC
d_gene: TRBD1; v_gene: TRBV27; abundance: .; j_gene: TRBJ1-5; CDR3aa: CASSFLGQGDNQPQHF; CDR3nt: TGTGCCAGCAGTTTCCTCGGTCAGGGGGACAATCAGCCCCAGCATTTT
d_gene: .; v_gene: TRBV7-3; abundance: .; j_gene: TRBJ1-1; CDR3aa: CSSSLQGGKANTEAFF; CDR3nt: TGTTCCAGCAGCTTACAAGGAGGGAAGGCGAACACTGAAGCTTTCTTT
d_gene: .; v_gene: TRBV25-1; abundance: .; j_gene: TRBJ1-2; CDR3aa: CASSAADTVSYTF; CDR3nt: TGTGCCAGCAGTGCCGCCGACACGGTGAGCTACACCTTC
d_gene: .; v_gene: TRBV6-5; abundance: .; j_gene: TRBJ2-7; CDR3aa: CASSEGGRIYEQYF; CDR3nt: TGTGCCAGCAGTGAAGGGGGACGGATCTACGAGCAGTACTTC
d_gene: .; v_gene: TRBV6-5; abundance: .; j_gene: TRBJ1-2; CDR3aa: CASSSHGYLYGYTF; CDR3nt: TGTGCCAGCAGTTCCCACGGGTACCTTTATGGCTACACCTTC
d_gene: TRBD2; v_gene: TRBV29-1; abundance: few; j_gene: TRBJ2-7; CDR3aa: CSVRLAGVQRAYEQYF; CDR3nt: TGCAGCGTTAGACTAGCGGGAGTCCAAAGGGCCTACGAGCAGTACTTC
d_gene: TRBD2; v_gene: TRBV7-3; abundance: .; j_gene: TRBJ2-1; CDR3aa: CASTPGTSGDPYNEQFF; CDR3nt: TGTGCCAGCACCCCGGGGACTAGCGGGGACCCATACAATGAGCAGTTCTTC
d_gene: .; v_gene: TRBV6-6; abundance: .; j_gene: TRBJ2-3; CDR3aa: CASSYRQAQTDTQYF; CDR3nt: TGTGCCAGCAGTTACCGACAGGCCCAAACAGATACGCAGTATTTT
d_gene: TRBD2; v_gene: TRBV19; abundance: .; j_gene: TRBJ2-1; CDR3aa: CASSIGRLAGGTTEQFF; CDR3nt: TGTGCCAGTAGTATCGGTCGACTAGCGGGAGGAACTACTGAGCAGTTCTTC
d_gene: .; v_gene: TRBV7-9; abundance: .; j_gene: TRBJ2-2; CDR3aa: CASSLDGQTGELFF; CDR3nt: TGTGCCAGCAGCTTAGACGGACAGACCGGGGAGCTGTTTTTT
d_gene: TRBD2; v_gene: TRBV19; abundance: .; j_gene: TRBJ2-2; CDR3aa: CASSFVSGDTGELFF; CDR3nt: TGTGCCAGTAGCTTCGTTAGCGGGGACACCGGGGAGCTGTTTTTT
d_gene: .; v_gene: TRBV4-1; abundance: .; j_gene: TRBJ1-2; CDR3aa: CASSPTVSYGYTF; CDR3nt: TGCGCCAGCAGCCCCACTGTCTCCTATGGCTACACCTTC
d_gene: TRBD1; v_gene: TRBV19; abundance: .; j_gene: TRBJ2-7; CDR3aa: CASSITGVSYEQYF; CDR3nt: TGTGCCAGTAGTATTACAGGGGTCTCCTACGAGCAGTACTTC
d_gene: .; v_gene: TRBV21-1; abundance: .; j_gene: TRBJ1-1; CDR3aa: CASSKLGTGLVGSPEAFF; CDR3nt: TGTGCCAGCAGCAAGCTAGGGACAGGGTTAGTGGGGAGCCCTGAAGCTTTCTTT